This TCR beta chain was recovered during a study of blood T cell repertoires in COVID-19. The germline gives CDR1 LGHNA, CDR2 YNFKEQ. The CDR3 runs 16 residues. The germline V and J ends were trimmed by 1 base and 2 bases, with 12 bases remaining between them. Repertoires were generated with immunoSEQ multiplex PCR, while TCRdb's copy carries only in-frame clones and drops some. The table includes about 68,000 clones, 70% to 90% detected once. This clone was found a few times. J is TRBJ1-3 and V is TRBV4-2, with D perhaps matching TRBD1 (6 bases). The source of this sequence is a man in his fifties with acute or convalescent COVID-19. Sequenced material: peripheral blood. DNA of the CDR3: TGTGCCAGCAGCCAAGTGGCAGGGGATACTGGAAACACCATATATTTT. Amino acids: CASSQVAGDTGNTIYF.